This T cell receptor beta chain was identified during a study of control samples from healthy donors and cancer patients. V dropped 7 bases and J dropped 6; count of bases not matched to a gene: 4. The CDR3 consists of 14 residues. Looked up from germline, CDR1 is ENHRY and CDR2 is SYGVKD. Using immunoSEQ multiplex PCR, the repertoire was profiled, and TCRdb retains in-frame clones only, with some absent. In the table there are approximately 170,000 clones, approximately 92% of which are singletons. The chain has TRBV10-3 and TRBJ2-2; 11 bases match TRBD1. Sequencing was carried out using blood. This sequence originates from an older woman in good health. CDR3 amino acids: CAITPGQGAGELFF. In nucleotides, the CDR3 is TGTGCCATCACTCCGGGACAGGGGGCCGGGGAGCTGTTTTTT.